This is a list of T cell receptor beta chains from one sample in a study of blood T cell repertoires in COVID-19. Generated by immunoSEQ multiplex PCR, the TCRdb table keeps only in-frame clones and is missing some. In the table there are 200,000 to 250,000 clones, approximately 86% of which are singletons. The specimen sequenced was peripheral blood. The origin of the receptors is a woman in her twenties or thirties with COVID-19, enrolled during active disease. Both conserved end residues are part of each CDR3. A D gene is named only where the DNA matches it firmly. Where a row states a size, it is once, few, many or the class of an expanded clone; other rows omit it.

>TRBJ1-1|11|.|TRBV5-1|.
CASTGNTEAFF
TGCGCCAGCACAGGGAACACTGAAGCTTTCTTT
>TRBJ2-6|17|TRBD1|TRBV29-1|.
CSVDAGDRGSGANVLTF
TGCAGCGTTGATGCAGGGGACAGGGGTTCTGGGGCCAACGTCCTGACTTTC
>TRBJ2-1|17|TRBD2|TRBV6-2/TRBV6-3|few
CASSRGASGFTYNEQFF
TGTGCCAGCAGCCGTGGGGCTAGCGGGTTTACCTACAATGAGCAGTTCTTC
>TRBJ2-7|15|TRBD2|TRBV27|.
CASSGPGGAVYEQYF
TGTGCCAGCAGTGGCCCGGGGGGGGCGGTCTACGAGCAGTACTTC
>TRBJ2-5|10|.|TRBV20-1|.
CSAPRETQYF
TGCAGTGCTCCGCGGGAGACCCAGTACTTC
>TRBJ2-7|12|.|TRBV19|.
CASSIRGGEQYF
TGTGCCAGTAGTATTAGGGGAGGCGAGCAGTACTTC
>TRBJ2-2|18|TRBD1|TRBV9|.
CASSVFSRTGGLTGELFF
TGTGCCAGCAGCGTATTTAGCCGGACAGGGGGCCTCACCGGGGAGCTGTTTTTT
>TRBJ2-3|15|.|TRBV5-4|once
CASSLVGERADTQYF
TGTGCCAGCAGCTTGGTGGGGGAGCGGGCAGATACGCAGTATTTT
>TRBJ2-7|15|TRBD2|TRBV5-1|.
CASSSIGTSGNEQYF
TGCGCCAGCAGCTCCATCGGGACTAGCGGGAACGAGCAGTACTTC
>TRBJ1-2|16|.|TRBV7-9|.
CASSLTTESVLYGYTF
TGTGCCAGCAGCTTGACAACCGAGAGTGTTCTCTATGGCTACACCTTC
>TRBJ1-4|15|.|TRBV4-1|.
CASSQVKSHNEKLFF
TGCGCCAGCAGCCAAGTGAAGAGTCATAATGAAAAACTGTTTTTT
>TRBJ2-5|13|.|TRBV5-1|.
CASSLDRRETQYF
TGCGCCAGCAGCCTGGACAGAAGGGAGACCCAGTACTTC
>TRBJ1-5|15|.|TRBV19|.
CASRSDTQGTQPQHF
TGTGCCAGTAGGTCCGACACCCAAGGTACCCAGCCCCAGCATTTT
>TRBJ1-3|16|.|TRBV4-1|.
CASSQDPYYSGNTIYF
TGCGCCAGCAGCCAAGATCCTTACTACTCTGGAAACACCATATATTTT
>TRBJ2-7|15|TRBD2|TRBV6-5|.
CASSYRSGRVNEQYF
TGTGCCAGCAGTTACCGAAGCGGGAGAGTCAACGAGCAGTACTTC
>TRBJ1-2|13|TRBD1|TRBV27|.
CASSPDRVHGYTF
TGTGCCAGCAGTCCGGACAGGGTCCATGGCTACACCTTC
>TRBJ1-5|15|.|TRBV28|few
CASTTTRGSNQPQHF
TGTGCCAGCACCACTACCAGGGGTAGCAATCAGCCCCAGCATTTT
>TRBJ2-7|17|TRBD1|TRBV7-2|once
CASSPDPGQASSYEQYF
TGTGCCAGCAGCCCAGACCCGGGACAGGCCAGCTCCTACGAGCAGTACTTC
>TRBJ2-7|16|TRBD1|TRBV27|.
CASSLLPGTGGGEQYF
TGTGCCAGCAGTTTATTGCCCGGGACAGGGGGCGGCGAGCAGTACTTC
>TRBJ1-3|15|.|TRBV7-2|.
CASSWSAGSGNTIYF
TGTGCCAGCAGTTGGAGCGCAGGGTCTGGAAACACCATATATTTT
>TRBJ1-6|14|.|TRBV9|.
CASSVDSLEVPLHF
TGTGCCAGCAGCGTAGATTCCCTCGAGGTACCCCTCCACTTT
>TRBJ2-7|15|.|TRBV19|.
CASSSGGTGSTEQYF
TGTGCCAGTAGTTCCGGCGGGACTGGATCTACTGAGCAGTACTTC
>TRBJ2-2|14|.|TRBV7-2|.
CASSLLGNTGELFF
TGTGCCAGCAGCCTACTAGGGAACACCGGGGAGCTGTTTTTT
>TRBJ1-2|11|TRBD1|TRBV20-1|.
CSAKGAVGYTF
TGCAGTGCAAAGGGGGCGGTCGGCTACACCTTC
>TRBJ2-7|15|.|TRBV5-1|.
CASSLASGAPYEQYF
TGCGCCAGCAGCTTGGCCTCGGGAGCCCCCTACGAGCAGTACTTC
>TRBJ2-1|15|.|TRBV24-1|.
CATSDPRLITNEQFF
TGTGCCACCAGTGATCCCCGACTAATTACCAATGAGCAGTTCTTC
>TRBJ2-1|18|TRBD2|TRBV14|.
CASSSSTSGRPPYNEQFF
TGTGCCAGCAGCTCCTCGACTAGCGGGAGGCCTCCCTACAATGAGCAGTTCTTC
>TRBJ1-5|17|TRBD1|TRBV19|.
CASSIAGGARGVQPQHF
TGTGCCAGTAGTATAGCAGGGGGCGCACGAGGTGTTCAGCCCCAGCATTTT
>TRBJ2-5|13|TRBD2|TRBV2|.
CASQRGKRETQYF
TGTGCCAGCCAGCGGGGAAAGCGCGAGACCCAGTACTTC
>TRBJ2-4|16|.|TRBV7-6|.
CASIVHSSVAKNIQYF
TGTGCCAGCATCGTACACAGCTCAGTAGCCAAAAACATTCAGTACTTC
>TRBJ2-7|18|TRBD2|TRBV13|.
CASSLGGGGTYPMGEQYF
TGTGCCAGCAGCTTAGGGGGGGGAGGGACGTACCCTATGGGCGAGCAGTACTTC
>TRBJ2-3|17|TRBD1|TRBV24-1|.
CATSARTGGTSTDTQYF
TGTGCCACCAGTGCTCGTACAGGGGGGACTAGCACAGATACGCAGTATTTT
>TRBJ2-3|23|.|TRBV21-1|few
CASSKGSYGTSGGAGPGTDTQYF
TGTGCCAGCAGCAAAGGCTCCTATGGGACTAGCGGGGGGGCCGGTCCTGGCACAGATACGCAGTATTTT
>TRBJ2-6|15|.|TRBV27|.
CASTQGGSGANVLTF
TGTGCCAGCACCCAAGGGGGCTCTGGGGCCAACGTCCTGACTTTC
>TRBJ2-1|13|.|TRBV9|.
CASSSGRSEEQFF
TGTGCCAGCAGCTCGGGGAGGAGCGAGGAGCAGTTCTTC
>TRBJ1-1|15|TRBD1|TRBV4-2|.
CASSHSQGAGTEAFF
TGTGCCAGCAGCCACTCACAGGGGGCTGGGACTGAAGCTTTCTTT
>TRBJ2-5|17|TRBD2|TRBV10-3|.
CAISEGTSGRALETQYF
TGTGCCATCAGTGAGGGGACTAGCGGGAGGGCCTTGGAGACCCAGTACTTC
>TRBJ1-2|12|.|TRBV28|once
CASRSGNYGYTF
TGTGCCAGCAGATCGGGGAACTATGGCTACACCTTC
>TRBJ1-2|14|TRBD1|TRBV30|.
CAWSPTGGSYGYTF
TGTGCCTGGAGCCCGACAGGGGGATCCTATGGCTACACCTTC
>TRBJ1-3|18|TRBD1|TRBV3-1/TRBV3-2|.
CASSQPTTGQGTGNTIYF
TGTGCCAGCAGCCAACCCACAACCGGACAGGGAACAGGAAACACCATATATTTT